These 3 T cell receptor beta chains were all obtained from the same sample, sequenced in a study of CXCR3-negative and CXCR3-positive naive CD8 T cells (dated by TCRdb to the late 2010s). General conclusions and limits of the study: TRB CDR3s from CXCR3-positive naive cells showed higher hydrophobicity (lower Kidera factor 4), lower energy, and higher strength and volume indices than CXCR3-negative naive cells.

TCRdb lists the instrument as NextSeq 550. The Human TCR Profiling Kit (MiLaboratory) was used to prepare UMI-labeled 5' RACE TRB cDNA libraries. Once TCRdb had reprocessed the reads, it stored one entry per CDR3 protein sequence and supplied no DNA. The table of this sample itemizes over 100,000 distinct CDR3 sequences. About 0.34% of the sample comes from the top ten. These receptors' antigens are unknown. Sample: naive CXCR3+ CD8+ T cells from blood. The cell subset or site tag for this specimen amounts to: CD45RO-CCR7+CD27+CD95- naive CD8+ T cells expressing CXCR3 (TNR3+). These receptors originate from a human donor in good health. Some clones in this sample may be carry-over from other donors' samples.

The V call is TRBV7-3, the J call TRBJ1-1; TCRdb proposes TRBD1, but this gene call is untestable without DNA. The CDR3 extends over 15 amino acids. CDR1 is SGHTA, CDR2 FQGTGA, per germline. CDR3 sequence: CASSLHPTGNTEAFF.

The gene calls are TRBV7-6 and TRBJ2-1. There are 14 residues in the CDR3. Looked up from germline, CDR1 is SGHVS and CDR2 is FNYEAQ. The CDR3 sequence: CASSLGGYNNEQFF.

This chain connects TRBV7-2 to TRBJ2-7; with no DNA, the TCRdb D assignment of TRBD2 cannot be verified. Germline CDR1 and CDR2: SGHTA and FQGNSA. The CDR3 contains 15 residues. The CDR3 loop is CASSLTASGAYEQYF.